Listed below are T cell receptor beta chains from one sample, sequenced in a study of regulatory T cells in long-lasting Graves disease. TCRdb processed the multiplex PCR reads anew with MiXCR; each CDR3 protein has one entry. This sample carries 550,000 to 600,000 distinct CDR3 sequences, roughly 16% of them seen once, and the ten largest clones take approximately 12%. The same data also went into a second study, on T cells in Graves' hyperthyroidism and ophthalmopathy.

The sequencing here drew on peripheral blood mononuclear cells (PBMCs), taken at new diagnosis, from a patient treated with antithyroid drugs. The receptors were sampled from a man younger than 30 with Graves disease. The CDR3 runs from the conserved cysteine through the conserved F or W. D genes are given only for firm matches. Size values are once, few and many counts, or a class for expanded clones, and some rows have none.

V gene,D gene,J gene,clone size,CDR3 DNA,CDR3 protein
TRBV28,TRBD2,TRBJ2-1,many,TGTGCCAGCAGTACCCTAGGCGCGGGAGGCCCTCTCAATGAGCAGTTCTTC,CASSTLGAGGPLNEQFF
TRBV9,-,TRBJ2-1,few,TGTGCCAGCAGCCTCTCTAGCGTAGTGGGACTTTACAATGAGCAGTTCTTC,CASSLSSVVGLYNEQFF
TRBV10-3,-,TRBJ1-2,-,TGTGCCATCAGTGAAGGTCCAACTAACTATGGCTACACCTTC,CAISEGPTNYGYTF
TRBV2,-,TRBJ2-2,many,TGTGCCAGCAGTGGTCCTAGTGACACCGGGGAGCTGTTTTTT,CASSGPSDTGELFF
TRBV20-1,-,TRBJ1-5,once,TGCAGTGCTAGAGGCAGACGCGACCAGCCCCAGCATTTT,CSARGRRDQPQHF
TRBV27,-,TRBJ2-5,once,TGTGCCAGCAGTTTATCCTGGGGGGAGTACCAAGAGACCCAGTACTTC,CASSLSWGEYQETQYF
TRBV5-5,-,TRBJ2-3,many,TGTGCCAGCAGCTTGGAGTTCACAGATACGCAGTATTTT,CASSLEFTDTQYF
TRBV7-9,-,TRBJ1-3,-,TGTGCCAGCAGCTCAGGATACCTTAACACCATATATTTT,CASSSGYLNTIYF
TRBV18,-,TRBJ1-2,many,TGTGCCAGCTCACCGCCCCGTGGGGGGCGTAACTATGGCTACACCTTC,CASSPPRGGRNYGYTF
TRBV2,-,TRBJ1-3,-,TGTGCCAGCAGCACGAGGAACACCATATATTTT,CASSTRNTIYF
TRBV6-1,-,TRBJ1-2,few,TGTGCCAGCAGGGGTTCTAACTATGGCTACACCTTC,CASRGSNYGYTF
TRBV12-3/TRBV12-4,-,TRBJ2-5,many,TGTGCCAGCAGTTTAGGGACTAAGACCCAGTACTTC,CASSLGTKTQYF
TRBV24-1,-,TRBJ2-7,-,TGTGCCACCAGTGACCTAGACACATACGAGCAGTACTTC,CATSDLDTYEQYF
TRBV7-9,-,TRBJ1-4,-,TGTGCCAGCAGCTCGACAGGCGGGTATGAAAAACTGTTTTTT,CASSSTGGYEKLFF
TRBV28,TRBD2,TRBJ2-7,many,TGTGCCAGCAGGGGGGGCGGGGGGAGCTCCTACGAGCAGTACTTC,CASRGGGGSSYEQYF
TRBV19,-,TRBJ2-7,-,TGTGCCAGTAGTTACGGGTTCAACTACGAGCAGTACTTC,CASSYGFNYEQYF
TRBV7-9,-,TRBJ1-2,many,TGTGCCAGCAGCACCTCGGACAGACCTCCTAACTATGGCTACACCTTC,CASSTSDRPPNYGYTF
TRBV6-6,-,TRBJ2-7,few,TGTGCCAGCAGTTACTCGGGGGACCTTTCCGAGCAGTACTTC,CASSYSGDLSEQYF
TRBV10-3,TRBD1,TRBJ2-5,-,TGTGCCATCAGCCCGGGACAGGCTCCCGAAGAGACCCAGTACTTC,CAISPGQAPEETQYF
TRBV12-3/TRBV12-4,TRBD2,TRBJ2-2,many,TGTGCCAGCAGTATAGCGGGAGGTAACACCGGGGAGCTGTTTTTT,CASSIAGGNTGELFF
TRBV2,-,TRBJ1-5,many,TGTGCCAGCAGTGAAGGGCAGGGATATCAGCCCCAGCATTTT,CASSEGQGYQPQHF
TRBV11-2,TRBD2,TRBJ2-3,-,TGTGCCAGCAGCTTAGCCGGGACTAGCGGGATTACGCAGTATTTT,CASSLAGTSGITQYF
TRBV5-1,TRBD1,TRBJ1-4,many,TGCGCCAGCAGCAGGGACAGGGGTAATGAAAAACTGTTTTTT,CASSRDRGNEKLFF
TRBV30,-,TRBJ1-5,-,TGTGCCTGGAGCCGGAGGTATCCGGGGGGCAATCAGCCCCAGCATTTT,CAWSRRYPGGNQPQHF
TRBV18,-,TRBJ1-3,-,TGTGCCAGCTCACCACCGACCCGGTCGGCAGCCTCTGGAAACACCATATATTTT,CASSPPTRSAASGNTIYF
TRBV7-3,TRBD2,TRBJ2-1,many,TGTGCCAGCAGCTTAGGGACTAGCGGGAGTTGGGAGCAGTTCTTC,CASSLGTSGSWEQFF
TRBV6-9,-,TRBJ1-4,-,TGTGCCAGCAGTTCCCAACAAGTCGTTGCAACTAATGAAAAACTGTTTTTT,CASSSQQVVATNEKLFF
TRBV6-1,-,TRBJ2-2,-,TGTGCCAGCAGTGTGCCGACACGAGGAACCGGGGAGCTGTTTTTT,CASSVPTRGTGELFF
TRBV19,TRBD1,TRBJ1-1,many,TGTGCCAGTCGCCAGGGGGAAGCTGAAGCTTTCTTT,CASRQGEAEAFF
TRBV6-1,TRBD1,TRBJ2-7,-,TGTGCCAGCAGTACAAGGACAGGGGTCTCCTACGAGCAGTACTTC,CASSTRTGVSYEQYF
TRBV12-3/TRBV12-4,TRBD1,TRBJ1-2,many,TGTGCCAGCAGCAATCTACTCGGGACAGCAAACTATGGCTACACCTTC,CASSNLLGTANYGYTF
TRBV7-2,-,TRBJ2-7,many,TGTGCCAGCAGCCGCAGGTCCTACGAGCAGTACTTC,CASSRRSYEQYF
TRBV7-8,TRBD2,TRBJ2-1,many,TGTGCCAGCAGCTCCCCAGCGGGGACTAGCGGGAGGGCCGGTTCCTACAATGAGCAGTTCTTC,CASSSPAGTSGRAGSYNEQFF
TRBV10-1,TRBD1,TRBJ2-1,-,TGCGCCAGCAGCGGTGCCGGGACAGCCATGGATGAGCAGTTCTTC,CASSGAGTAMDEQFF
TRBV5-1,-,TRBJ2-2,-,TGCGCCAGCAGCTTGGTGGTCGCGGGACCTCCGAACACCGGGGAGCTGTTTTTT,CASSLVVAGPPNTGELFF
TRBV6-1,-,TRBJ2-7,many,TGTGCCAGCAGTGAGAGTTTTACTTACTACGAGCAGTACTTC,CASSESFTYYEQYF
TRBV15,-,TRBJ1-1,many,TGTGCCACCAGCAGAGATTCAGGGAACACTGAAGCTTTCTTT,CATSRDSGNTEAFF
TRBV18,-,TRBJ2-7,-,TGTGCCAGCTCACTACATCCGAGTCACGAGCAGTACTTC,CASSLHPSHEQYF
TRBV9,-,TRBJ2-1,many,TGTGCCAGCAGCGTAGCTTCCACAGGGAGGAATGAGCAGTTCTTC,CASSVASTGRNEQFF
TRBV7-8,TRBD1,TRBJ1-1,many,TGTGCCAGCAGCTCGACAGGGGGCTACACTGAAGCTTTCTTT,CASSSTGGYTEAFF
TRBV19,TRBD2,TRBJ2-5,few,TGTGCCAGTAGTCAAAAAGGGAGGGCGGGTTTTGGGACCCAGTACTTC,CASSQKGRAGFGTQYF